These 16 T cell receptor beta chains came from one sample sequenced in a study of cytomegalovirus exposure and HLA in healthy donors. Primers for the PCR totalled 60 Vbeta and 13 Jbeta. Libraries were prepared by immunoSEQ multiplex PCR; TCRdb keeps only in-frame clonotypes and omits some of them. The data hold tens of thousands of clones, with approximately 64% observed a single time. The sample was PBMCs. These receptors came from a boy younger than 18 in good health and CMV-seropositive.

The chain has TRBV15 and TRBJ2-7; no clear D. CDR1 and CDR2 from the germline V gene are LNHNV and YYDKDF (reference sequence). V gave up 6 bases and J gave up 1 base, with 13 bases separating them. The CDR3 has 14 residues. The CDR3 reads CATSAIVESYEQYF. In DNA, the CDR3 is TGTGCCACCAGTGCGATAGTGGAGTCCTACGAGCAGTACTTC.

The DNA of the CDR3 is TGCGCCAGCAGCCAAGGGGTAGCGGGGGTGGACGAGCAGTACTTC. Its protein is CASSQGVAGVDEQYF. V gene TRBV4-1 combines with J gene TRBJ2-7; TRBD2 agrees at 9 bases. V was pared by 1 base and J by 5 bases, with 6 bases of the junction left unmatched. CDR1 and CDR2 from the germline V gene are MGHRA and YSYEKL. There are 15 residues in the CDR3.

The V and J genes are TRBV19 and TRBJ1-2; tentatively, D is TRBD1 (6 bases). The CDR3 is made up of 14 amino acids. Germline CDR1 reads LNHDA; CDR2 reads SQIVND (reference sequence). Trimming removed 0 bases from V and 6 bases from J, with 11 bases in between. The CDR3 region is CASSIDLRGDGYTF. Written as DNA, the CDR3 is TGTGCCAGTAGTATAGATCTCAGGGGAGATGGCTACACCTTC.

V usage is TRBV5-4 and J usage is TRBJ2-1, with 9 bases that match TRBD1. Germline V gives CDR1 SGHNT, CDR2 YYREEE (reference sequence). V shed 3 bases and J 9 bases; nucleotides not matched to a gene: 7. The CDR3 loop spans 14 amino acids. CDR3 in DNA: TGTGCCAGCAGCTCAGCCGGGACAGGGACTGAGCAGTTCTTC. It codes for CASSSAGTGTEQFF.

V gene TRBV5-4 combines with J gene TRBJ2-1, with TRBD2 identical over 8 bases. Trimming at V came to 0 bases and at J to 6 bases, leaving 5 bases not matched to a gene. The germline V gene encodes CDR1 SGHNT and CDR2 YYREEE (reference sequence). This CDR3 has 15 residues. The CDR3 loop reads CASSLDGTSSNEQFF. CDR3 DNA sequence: TGTGCCAGCAGCTTGGATGGGACTAGTAGCAATGAGCAGTTCTTC.

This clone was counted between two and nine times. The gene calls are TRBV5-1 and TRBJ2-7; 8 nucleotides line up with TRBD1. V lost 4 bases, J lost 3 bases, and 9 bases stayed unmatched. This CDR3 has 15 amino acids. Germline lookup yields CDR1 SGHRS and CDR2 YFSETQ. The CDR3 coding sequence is TGCGCCAGCAGCGGAACCGGGACAGGTCTCTACGAGCAGTACTTC. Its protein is CASSGTGTGLYEQYF.

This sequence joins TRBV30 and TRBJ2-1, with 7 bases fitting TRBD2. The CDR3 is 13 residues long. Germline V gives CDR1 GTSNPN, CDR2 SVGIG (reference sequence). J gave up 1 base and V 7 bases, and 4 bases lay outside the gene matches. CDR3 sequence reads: CAFCGSSYNEQFF. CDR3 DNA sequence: TGTGCCTTCTGCGGGAGTTCCTACAATGAGCAGTTCTTC.

The CDR3 protein is CASSAGQALFSGANVLTF. CDR3 DNA sequence: TGTGCCAGCAGTGCCGGACAGGCCCTATTCTCTGGGGCCAACGTCCTGACTTTC. J is TRBJ2-6 and V is TRBV6-1, with 7 positions matching TRBD1. Looked up from germline, CDR1 is MNHNS and CDR2 is SASEGT. Trimming cost V 4 bases and J 0 bases; bases outside gene matches: 9. This CDR3 contains 18 residues.

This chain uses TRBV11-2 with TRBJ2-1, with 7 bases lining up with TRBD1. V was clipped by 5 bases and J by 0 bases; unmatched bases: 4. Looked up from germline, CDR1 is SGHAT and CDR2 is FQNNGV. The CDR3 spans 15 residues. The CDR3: CASSTRQGSYNEQFF. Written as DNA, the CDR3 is TGTGCCAGCAGCACGAGACAGGGCTCCTACAATGAGCAGTTCTTC.

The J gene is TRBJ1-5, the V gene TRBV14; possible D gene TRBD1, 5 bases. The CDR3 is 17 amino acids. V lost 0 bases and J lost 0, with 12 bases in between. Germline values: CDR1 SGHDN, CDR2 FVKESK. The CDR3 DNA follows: TGTGCCAGCAGCCAAGAATCCCAGGGCGATAGCAATCAGCCCCAGCATTTT. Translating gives CASSQESQGDSNQPQHF.

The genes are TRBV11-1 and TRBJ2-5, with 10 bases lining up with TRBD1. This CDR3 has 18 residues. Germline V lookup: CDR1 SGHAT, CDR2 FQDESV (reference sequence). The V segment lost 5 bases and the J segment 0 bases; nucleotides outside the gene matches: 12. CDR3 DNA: TGTGCCAGCAGCACTTCGGACAGGGGGATGATGTACCAAGAGACCCAGTACTTC. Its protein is CASSTSDRGMMYQETQYF.

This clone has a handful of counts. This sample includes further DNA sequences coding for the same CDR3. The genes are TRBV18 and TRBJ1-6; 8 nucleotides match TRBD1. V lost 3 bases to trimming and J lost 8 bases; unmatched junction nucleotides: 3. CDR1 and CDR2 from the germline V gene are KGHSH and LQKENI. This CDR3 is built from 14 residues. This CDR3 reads CASSPTDRDSPLHF. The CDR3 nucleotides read TGTGCCAGCTCACCGACGGACAGGGATTCACCCCTCCACTTT.

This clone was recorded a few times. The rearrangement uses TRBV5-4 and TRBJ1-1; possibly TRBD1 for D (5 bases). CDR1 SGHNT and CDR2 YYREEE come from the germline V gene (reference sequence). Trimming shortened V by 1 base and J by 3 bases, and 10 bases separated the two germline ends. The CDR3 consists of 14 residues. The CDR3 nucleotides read TGTGCCAGCAGCTTGAAGCCCAGGGACACTGAAGCTTTCTTT. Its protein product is CASSLKPRDTEAFF. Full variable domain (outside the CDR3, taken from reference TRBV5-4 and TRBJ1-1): ETGVTQSPTHLIKTRGQQVTLRCSSQSGHNTVSWYQQALGQGPQFIFQYYREEENGRGNFPPRFSGLQFPNYSSELNVNALELDDSALYLCASSLKPRDTEAFFGQGTRLTVV.

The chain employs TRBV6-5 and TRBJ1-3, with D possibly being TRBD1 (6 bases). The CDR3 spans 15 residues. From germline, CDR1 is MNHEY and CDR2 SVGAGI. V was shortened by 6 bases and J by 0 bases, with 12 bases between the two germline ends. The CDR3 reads CASSRQVRSGNTIYF. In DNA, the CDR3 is TGTGCCAGCAGCCGACAGGTACGCTCTGGAAACACCATATATTTT.

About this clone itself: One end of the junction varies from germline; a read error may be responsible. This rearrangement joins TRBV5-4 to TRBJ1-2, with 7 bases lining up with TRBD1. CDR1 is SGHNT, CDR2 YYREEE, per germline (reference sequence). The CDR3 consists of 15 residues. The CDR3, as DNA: TGTGCCAGCAGCCAAAACAGGGGTTTGAGCTATGGCTACCCCTTC. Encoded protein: CASSQNRGLSYGYPF.

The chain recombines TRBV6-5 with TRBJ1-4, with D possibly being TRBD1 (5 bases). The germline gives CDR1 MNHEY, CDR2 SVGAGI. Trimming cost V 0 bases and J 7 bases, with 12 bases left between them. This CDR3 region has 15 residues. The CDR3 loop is CASSYSPTVAEKLFF. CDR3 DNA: TGTGCCAGCAGTTACTCTCCGACAGTTGCTGAAAAACTGTTTTTT.